Below are 25 T cell receptor beta chains sequenced from a single sample in a study of T cells in Graves' hyperthyroidism and ophthalmopathy. Researchers amplified the TCR beta CDR3 regions from RNA transcripts. The TCR CDR3 was amplified in a first-round RT-PCR using the HTBI primer set. One entry per CDR3 protein, called by TCRdb with MiXCR from the multiplex PCR reads. The sample holds over 550,000 distinct CDR3 sequences; approximately 16% are singletons and the top ten take 15% to 20%. Sequencing was done on a sample of blood. These receptors were taken from a woman between 18 and 29 years old with Graves' hyperthyroidism.

This clonotype has ten or more counts. The chain combines TRBV2 with TRBJ2-3; TRBD2 matches 10 bases. This CDR3 region has 19 residues. CDR1 and CDR2 (germline): SNHLY, FYNNEI. V trimming: 4 bases; J trimming: 1 base; junction bases outside the gene matches: 14. CDR3 nucleotides: TGTGCCAGCAGTGTTTCAGGGCTAGCGGGAGACCCCGGCACAGATACGCAGTATTTT. This encodes CASSVSGLAGDPGTDTQYF.

The chain uses TRBV11-2 and TRBJ2-7; 10 nucleotides match TRBD2. The CDR3 consists of 15 residues. CDR1 and CDR2 from the germline V gene are SGHAT and FQNNGV. After removal of 4 bases from V and 3 bases from J, the junction contained 6 bases not matched to a gene. CDR3 DNA sequence: TGTGCCAGCAGCTCCCCCGGGACTAGCGACTACGAGCAGTACTTC. Translated: CASSSPGTSDYEQYF. Variable domain in full (rest from reference TRBV11-2 and TRBJ2-7): EAGVAQSPRYKIIEKRQSVAFWCNPISGHATLYWYQQILGQGPKLLIQFQNNGVVDDSQLPKDRFSAERLKGVDSTLKIQPAKLEDSAVYLCASSSPGTSDYEQYFGPGTRLTVT.

The chain recombines TRBV18 with TRBJ2-7; D could derive from TRBD1 or TRBD2 (5 bases each). Germline V gives CDR1 KGHSH, CDR2 LQKENI. This CDR3 contains 15 residues. Trimming cost V 2 bases and J 6 bases, with 17 bases left between them. CDR3 loop: CASSPAAEGRGEQYF. CDR3 sequence (DNA): TGTGCCAGCTCACCAGCGGCAGAGGGAAGGGGCGAGCAGTACTTC.

V usage is TRBV9 and J usage is TRBJ2-2; 7 bases fit TRBD1. Per germline, CDR1 SGDLS and CDR2 YYNGEE. The CDR3 totals 17 residues. Unmatched junction bases numbered 12, after V lost 4 bases and J lost 3 bases. CDR3: CASSPEGGGMYTGELFF. DNA of the CDR3: TGTGCCAGCAGCCCCGAAGGGGGCGGAATGTACACCGGGGAGCTGTTTTTT.

A few counts support this clonotype. The chain recombines TRBV20-1 with TRBJ2-3, with 10 positions matching TRBD2. The junction had 4 bases not matched to a gene; V was cut back by 1 base and J by 3 bases. The CDR3 runs 15 residues. CDR1 DFQATT and CDR2 SNEGSKA come from the germline V gene (reference sequence). CDR3 residues: CSARGVSGGTDTQYF. CDR3 DNA: TGCAGTGCTAGAGGGGTTAGCGGGGGGACAGATACGCAGTATTTT.

Comments on this clonotype: This clone may be a read error of a much larger clone one base away. The rearrangement uses TRBV7-2 and TRBJ2-1; unclear D gene. The CDR3 runs to 16 residues. Germline assignment: CDR1 SGHTA and CDR2 FQGNSA. This CDR3 is CAGSLAMKAYYNEQFF. The CDR3 DNA reads as TGTGCCGGCAGCTTAGCTATGAAGGCCTATTACAATGAGCAGTTCTTC.

This clonotype was detected many times. The gene calls are TRBV7-8 and TRBJ2-7, with a weak D call TRBD2 (5 bases). This CDR3 contains 16 residues. In germline, CDR1 is SGHVS, CDR2 FQNEAQ. Trimming took off 5 bases at V and 2 bases at J, with 19 bases between the two ends. The CDR3 region is CASSPTVAGHPYEQYF. The CDR3, as DNA: TGTGCCAGCAGCCCCACCGTGGCGGGTCATCCCTACGAGCAGTACTTC. Full variable domain (rest looked up from reference TRBV7-8 and TRBJ2-7): GAGVSQSPRYKVAKRGQDVALRCDPISGHVSLFWYQQALGQGPEFLTYFQNEAQLDKSGLPSDRFFAERPEGSVSTLKIQRTQQEDSAVYLCASSPTVAGHPYEQYFGPGTRLTVT.

V is TRBV28 and J is TRBJ2-7; 8 nucleotides match TRBD1. The germline gives CDR1 MDHEN, CDR2 SYDVKM. The CDR3 contains 15 residues. V trimming: 5 bases; J trimming: 0 bases; junction bases outside the gene matches: 6. Written as DNA, the CDR3 is TGTGCCAGCAGTCCACCGGACAGGGTCTCCTACGAGCAGTACTTC. Its translation: CASSPPDRVSYEQYF.

This clonotype was picked up many times. V and J are TRBV5-1 and TRBJ2-3, with 10 bases matching TRBD1. V shed 5 bases and J 1 base; nucleotides not matched to a gene: 4. CDR3 length: 15 amino acids. The germline V gene encodes CDR1 SGHRS and CDR2 YFSETQ. The CDR3 reads CASRKGTGGTDTQYF. The CDR3 DNA follows: TGCGCCAGCAGGAAGGGGACAGGGGGCACAGATACGCAGTATTTT.

This clonotype was counted many times. In DNA, the CDR3 is TGCGCCAGCAGCCTAATACCTCCCGGGACAGGGGACGATGGCTACACCTTC. Encoded protein: CASSLIPPGTGDDGYTF. The rearrangement uses TRBV5-1 and TRBJ1-2; TRBD1 aligns across 10 bases. This CDR3 is built from 17 residues. With 4 bases clipped from V and 6 bases from J, the junction kept 15 bases outside the gene matches. CDR1 is SGHRS, CDR2 YFSETQ, per germline.

This clonotype has a count of ten or more. The gene calls are TRBV6-1 and TRBJ1-2; 9 bases match TRBD1. This CDR3 has 14 amino acids. Germline-derived CDR1 and CDR2 are MNHNS and SASEGT. After removal of 5 bases from V and 1 base from J, the junction contained 2 bases not matched to a gene. This CDR3 is CASSYRGLNYGYTF. CDR3 DNA: TGTGCCAGCAGTTACAGGGGGCTTAACTATGGCTACACCTTC.

This clonotype was seen repeatedly, ten times or more. This CDR3 reads CASSLRFLSYEQYF. The CDR3 DNA sequence: TGTGCCAGCAGTCTGCGTTTCCTGTCCTACGAGCAGTACTTC. The V call is TRBV12-3 or TRBV12-4, the J call TRBJ2-7; D remains ambiguous. With 5 bases removed from V and 1 base from J, the gap between germline ends came to 12 bases. The length of the CDR3 is 14 residues.

The chain links TRBV19 to TRBJ1-3; possible D gene TRBD1, 5 bases. This CDR3 is 14 amino acids long. Germline-derived CDR1 and CDR2 are LNHDA and SQIVND (reference sequence). Trimming left V 7 bases short and J 4 bases short, with 14 bases between. CDR3 loop: CASNRWGDGNTIYF. CDR3 DNA sequence: TGTGCCAGTAACCGATGGGGGGACGGAAACACCATATATTTT.

There are a few counts of this clonotype. This sequence joins TRBV9 and TRBJ1-1, with D perhaps TRBD1 (5 bases). Germline CDR1 SGDLS, CDR2 YYNGEE. Trimming pared 0 bases from V and 3 bases from J, leaving 15 bases between. CDR3 length equals 16 residues. Here the CDR3 reads CASSVGAGRRDTEAFF. DNA of the CDR3: TGTGCCAGCAGCGTAGGAGCAGGGCGAAGGGACACTGAAGCTTTCTTT. Full variable domain (remainder filled in from reference TRBV9 and TRBJ1-1): DSGVTQTPKHLITATGQRVTLRCSPRSGDLSVYWYQQSLDQGLQFLIQYYNGEERAKGNILERFSAQQFPDLHSELNLSSLELGDSALYFCASSVGAGRRDTEAFFGQGTRLTVV.

The chain uses TRBV27 and TRBJ2-3, with 14 bases that match TRBD2. Losses at the gene ends were 4 bases for V and 3 bases for J; bases not matched to a gene: 9. In germline, CDR1 is MNHEY, CDR2 SMNVEV (reference sequence). This CDR3 comprises 18 residues. The CDR3 region has the DNA TGTGCCAGCAGTTCCGGGACTAGCGGGAGCGGGTGGACAGATACGCAGTATTTT. Translation: CASSSGTSGSGWTDTQYF.

At least ten counts were recorded for this clonotype. V and J are TRBV11-1 and TRBJ2-7; 14 bases fit TRBD2. V shed 5 bases and J 5 bases; nucleotides not matched to a gene: 8. Per germline, CDR1 SGHAT and CDR2 FQDESV (reference sequence). CDR3 size: 16 residues. CDR3 sequence reads: CASSPPGTSGSHEQYF. The CDR3 DNA reads as TGTGCCAGCAGCCCACCTGGGACTAGCGGGAGCCACGAGCAGTACTTC.

At least ten counts were recorded for this clonotype. V and J are TRBV20-1 and TRBJ2-1; D may be TRBD2 (7 bases). The CDR3 runs 15 residues. Germline CDR1 DFQATT, CDR2 SNEGSKA (reference sequence). Trimming left V 0 bases short and J 5 bases short, with 14 bases between. CDR3 nucleotides: TGCAGTGCTAGAGATAGGGGGGGAGTGCACAATGAGCAGTTCTTC. Amino acids: CSARDRGGVHNEQFF.

Ten or more counts support this clonotype. V usage is TRBV9 and J usage is TRBJ2-1, with no clear D. The V end was cut by 0 bases, the J end by 5 bases, with 15 bases between. The germline gives CDR1 SGDLS, CDR2 YYNGEE. This CDR3 contains 16 residues. The CDR3 sequence is CASSVGLRRTDNEQFF. Written as DNA, the CDR3 is TGTGCCAGCAGCGTAGGCCTACGACGTACCGACAATGAGCAGTTCTTC.

CDR3 region: CASRPTGGNGYTF. CDR3 in DNA: TGTGCCAGCAGACCGACAGGGGGGAATGGCTACACCTTC. The chain employs TRBV5-6 and TRBJ1-2; 9 bases line up with TRBD1. V trimming: 5 bases; J trimming: 6 bases; junction bases outside the gene matches: 5. Per the germline V gene, CDR1 is SGHDT and CDR2 is YYEEEE. This CDR3 is 13 amino acids long. Variable domain in full (rest from reference TRBV5-6 and TRBJ1-2): DAGVTQSPTHLIKTRGQQVTLRCSPKSGHDTVSWYQQALGQGPQFIFQYYEEEERQRGNFPDRFSGHQFPNYSSELNVNALLLGDSALYLCASRPTGGNGYTFGSGTRLTVV.

This clonotype appeared many times. The CDR3 region has the DNA TGTGCCAGCACCTCCCGAGGGACAGGGCGATCAGATACGCAGTATTTT. The encoded protein is CASTSRGTGRSDTQYF. V and J are TRBV28 and TRBJ2-3; 9 bases are shared with TRBD1. J was trimmed by 4 bases and V by 7 bases; bases with no gene match: 12. Germline loops: CDR1 MDHEN, CDR2 SYDVKM. This CDR3 spans 16 amino acids. Using reference TRBV28 and TRBJ2-3 for the parts outside the CDR3, the full variable domain is DVKVTQSSRYLVKRTGEKVFLECVQDMDHENMFWYRQDPGLGLRLIYFSYDVKMKEKGDIPEGYSVSREKKERFSLILESASTNQTSMYLCASTSRGTGRSDTQYFGPGTRLTVL.

This clonotype was found a few times. This chain uses TRBV12-3 or TRBV12-4 with TRBJ2-4; 8 nucleotides align to TRBD2. V was clipped by 5 bases and J by 1 base; unmatched bases: 10. This CDR3 spans 17 amino acids. CDR3 in DNA: TGTGCCAGCAGTCCGAGGACTAGCCTTATTGCCAAAAACATTCAGTACTTC. Protein sequence: CASSPRTSLIAKNIQYF.

Many counts were recorded for this clonotype. This chain joins TRBV7-2 and TRBJ2-1, with D tentatively TRBD2 (6 bases). Germline CDR1 SGHTA, CDR2 FQGNSA. The CDR3 totals 17 residues. The germline V and J ends were trimmed by 1 base and 4 bases, with 17 bases remaining between them. CDR3 DNA sequence: TGTGCCAGCAGCTTAGAGGGGTGGGACTGGCAATACAATGAGCAGTTCTTC. The encoded protein is CASSLEGWDWQYNEQFF.

This clonotype was picked up many times. The chain joins TRBV28 to TRBJ2-7; the match to TRBD1 covers 9 bases. This CDR3 region has 17 residues. The germline V gene has CDR1 MDHEN and CDR2 SYDVKM. J gave up 3 bases and V 4 bases, and 13 bases lay outside the gene matches. CDR3 residues: CASSSSNRDRAFYEQYF. In nucleotides, the CDR3 is TGTGCCAGCAGTTCGTCAAACCGGGACAGGGCTTTCTACGAGCAGTACTTC.

Ten or more counts support this clonotype. The rearrangement links TRBV6-1 to TRBJ2-1; perhaps TRBD1 as D (5 bases). V shed 2 bases and J shed 5 bases, with 22 bases lying between them. Germline V gene data show CDR1 as MNHNS and CDR2 as SASEGT. The CDR3 is 18 amino acids. The DNA of the CDR3 is TGTGCCAGCAGTGAATCGGTGTTCTATGACAGAAAGGACAATGAGCAGTTCTTC. Amino acids: CASSESVFYDRKDNEQFF.

The V gene is TRBV4-2, the J gene TRBJ1-2; the D gene is possibly TRBD1 (6 bases). Germline lookup yields CDR1 LGHNA and CDR2 YNFKEQ. The CDR3 runs to 13 residues. The V and J ends lost 4 bases and 8 bases respectively, with 14 bases between them. The CDR3 sequence: CASSRDQGRGYTF. DNA for the CDR3: TGTGCCAGCAGCCGAGATCAGGGGAGGGGCTACACCTTC.